One and the same sample provided the 21 T cell receptor beta chains below, sequenced in a study of shared clonotypes between healthy human individuals. Some clones are missing from TCRdb's copy, which holds only in-frame ones; the method was immunoSEQ multiplex PCR. Of around 1.4 million clones listed, around 98.5% were seen once; the top ten hold 0.3% to 0.45%. The sequenced sample consisted of naive CD4+ T cells sorted from blood. As to subset: CD45RA+ positively selected. The receptors were sampled from a man aged 30 to 39 in good health.

This chain connects TRBV7-2 to TRBJ2-6, with D uncertain. The germline gives CDR1 SGHTA, CDR2 FQGNSA. Trimming removed 2 bases at V and 7 bases at J, with 9 bases between. The CDR3 sequence is 14 residues long. CDR3 coding DNA: TGTGCCAGCAGCTTAACTGGGGTTGCCAACGTCCTGACTTTC. Amino acids: CASSLTGVANVLTF.

The genes are TRBV2 and TRBJ1-2; 10 bases match TRBD1. Germline loops: CDR1 SNHLY, CDR2 FYNNEI. Trimming took 8 bases from V and 8 from J; bases not matched to a gene: 8. The CDR3 sequence is 13 residues long. The DNA for the CDR3 is TGTGCCAGCCCGCTTCCGGGACAGGGGGGCTACACCTTC. As protein: CASPLPGQGGYTF.

This clone was found once. The V gene is TRBV5-1, the J gene TRBJ1-2; D unresolved. CDR1 is SGHRS, CDR2 YFSETQ, per germline. The CDR3 has 15 residues. Trimming cost V 3 bases and J 5 bases, with 17 bases left between them. The CDR3 is CASSSSKPHDYGYTF. The DNA of the CDR3 is TGCGCCAGCAGCTCGTCCAAGCCGCATGATTATGGCTACACCTTC.

The genes are TRBV27 and TRBJ2-7, with D perhaps TRBD1 (5 bases). This CDR3 contains 15 residues. With 6 bases removed from V and 4 bases from J, the gap between germline ends came to 19 bases. CDR1 and CDR2 (germline): MNHEY, SMNVEV (reference sequence). CDR3 DNA: TGTGCCAGCAGAAGAACCCTCCTCCAGGGATACGAGCAGTACTTC. Translating it yields CASRRTLLQGYEQYF.

The V gene is TRBV19, the J gene TRBJ2-3, with 8 bases aligning to TRBD1. Germline V gene data show CDR1 as LNHDA and CDR2 as SQIVND (reference sequence). The CDR3 covers 12 residues. V shed 4 bases and J 12 bases; nucleotides not matched to a gene: 6. The CDR3 nucleotides are TGTGCCAGTAGTACTCGACAGGGGATACAGTATTTT. It codes for CASSTRQGIQYF.

V is TRBV12-5 and J is TRBJ1-5; D is uncertain. Germline assignment: CDR1 LGHNT and CDR2 FRNRAP. The CDR3 is 13 amino acids. Trimming pared 6 bases from V and 0 bases from J, leaving 6 bases between. The CDR3: CASGTGSNQPQHF. CDR3 DNA: TGTGCTAGTGGCACCGGTAGCAATCAGCCCCAGCATTTT.

The chain has TRBV5-5 and TRBJ1-4; no reliable D call. Trimming shortened V by 0 bases and J by 8 bases, and 14 bases separated the two germline ends. CDR3 length: 15 amino acids. Germline V gene sequence: CDR1 SGHKS, CDR2 YYEKEE (reference sequence). Here the CDR3 reads CASSLGIEGGEKLFF. The DNA of the CDR3 is TGTGCCAGCAGCTTGGGAATCGAGGGTGGCGAAAAACTGTTTTTT.

This chain connects TRBV5-1 to TRBJ1-3; D not certain. CDR1 and CDR2 from the germline V gene are SGHRS and YFSETQ. Trimming shortened V by 0 bases and J by 4 bases, and 11 bases separated the two germline ends. The CDR3 is 15 amino acids. The CDR3 sequence is CASSLALATGNTIYF. The CDR3 DNA follows: TGCGCCAGCAGCTTGGCCTTAGCAACGGGAAACACCATATATTTT.

CDR3 loop: CAISDHPTGAQPQHF. In DNA, the CDR3 is TGTGCCATCAGTGATCATCCGACAGGGGCTCAGCCCCAGCATTTT. This sequence joins TRBV10-3 and TRBJ1-5; the match to TRBD1 covers 8 bases. The CDR3 has 15 amino acids. With V trimmed by 3 bases and J by 6 bases, 7 bases remained unmatched. CDR1 and CDR2 (germline): ENHRY, SYGVKD.

The gene calls are TRBV7-3 and TRBJ2-2; D may be TRBD2 (6 bases). This CDR3 spans 16 amino acids. The germline gives CDR1 SGHTA, CDR2 FQGTGA. V gave up 4 bases and J gave up 6 bases, with 18 bases separating them. This CDR3 is CASSSTGTPGAGELFF. CDR3 DNA: TGTGCCAGCAGCTCAACCGGGACTCCGGGGGCCGGGGAGCTGTTTTTT. The full variable domain, completed using reference TRBV7-3 and TRBJ2-2, is GAGVSQTPSNKVTEKGKYVELRCDPISGHTALYWYRQSLGQGPEFLIYFQGTGAADDSGLPNDRFFAVRPEGSVSTLKIQRTERGDSAVYLCASSSTGTPGAGELFFGEGSRLTVL.

The chain recombines TRBV6-5 with TRBJ2-2, with no clear D. Trimming stripped 7 bases from V and 4 bases from J, with 13 bases between. The germline V gene encodes CDR1 MNHEY and CDR2 SVGAGI. The length of the CDR3 is 14 residues. The chain's CDR3 is CASTGSKSTGELFF. DNA for the CDR3: TGTGCCAGCACTGGGTCGAAGAGCACCGGGGAGCTGTTTTTT.

This chain links TRBV5-1 with TRBJ2-2; D is unresolved. From germline, CDR1 is SGHRS and CDR2 YFSETQ. The CDR3 totals 16 residues. Trimming shortened V by 2 bases and J by 0 bases, and 11 bases separated the two germline ends. The CDR3, as DNA: TGCGCCAGCAGCTTCGTGACACCTACGAACACCGGGGAGCTGTTTTTT. This sequence encodes CASSFVTPTNTGELFF.

The chain recombines TRBV6-5 with TRBJ2-2, with D possibly matching TRBD1 (6 bases). V was pared by 2 bases and J by 0 bases, with 10 bases between. This CDR3 spans 16 amino acids. CDR1 is MNHEY and CDR2 is SVGAGI in the germline V gene. The CDR3, as DNA: TGTGCCAGCAGTTACCAGGGGTCTCCGAACACCGGGGAGCTGTTTTTT. Amino acids: CASSYQGSPNTGELFF.

The chain couples TRBV28 to TRBJ2-2; no clear D. The CDR3 has 13 amino acids. Germline V gene data show CDR1 as MDHEN and CDR2 as SYDVKM. Trimming cost V 4 bases and J 3 bases, with 6 bases left between them. The DNA of the CDR3 is TGTGCCAGCAGTTCGGGTTACACCGGGGAGCTGTTTTTT. This encodes CASSSGYTGELFF.

The chain carries TRBV30 and TRBJ2-5; 10 positions match TRBD2. J was trimmed by 4 bases and V by 4 bases; bases with no gene match: 9. The CDR3 spans 15 residues. CDR1 is GTSNPN, CDR2 SVGIG, per germline (reference sequence). This CDR3 is CAWNPAQREGETQYF. In DNA form, the CDR3 reads TGTGCCTGGAACCCTGCCCAGCGGGAGGGAGAGACCCAGTACTTC.

The chain links TRBV2 to TRBJ2-7; the D gene is possibly TRBD1 (6 bases). V lost 3 bases and J lost 5, with 14 bases in between. The CDR3 loop spans 14 amino acids. Germline lookup yields CDR1 SNHLY and CDR2 FYNNEI. The CDR3 bases are TGTGCCAGCAGTGACAGGGGATTTAAGGACGAGCAGTACTTC. The encoded protein is CASSDRGFKDEQYF.

CDR3 sequence reads: CASSFGDRVREKLFF. CDR3 coding DNA: TGTGCCAGCAGTTTTGGGGACAGGGTGCGTGAAAAACTGTTTTTT. This chain links TRBV28 with TRBJ1-4; 9 positions match TRBD1. This CDR3 has 15 residues. From germline, CDR1 is MDHEN and CDR2 SYDVKM. V lost 3 bases to trimming and J lost 7 bases; unmatched junction nucleotides: 6.

The genes are TRBV27 and TRBJ2-1, with 11 bases fitting TRBD2. The CDR3 is made up of 14 amino acids. With 8 bases clipped from V and 3 bases from J, the junction kept 3 bases outside the gene matches. CDR1 MNHEY and CDR2 SMNVEV come from the germline V gene (reference sequence). DNA for the CDR3: TGTGCCAGCGCAACTAGCGGGAGCTACAATGAGCAGTTCTTC. Protein sequence: CASATSGSYNEQFF.

Regarding this clone: Other DNA sequences from this sample encode an identical CDR3 as well. This sequence joins TRBV5-1 and TRBJ2-6; a possible D gene is TRBD1 (5 bases). V was cut by 3 bases and J by 2 bases, with 6 bases left in between. Germline CDR1 SGHRS, CDR2 YFSETQ. CDR3 length equals 14 residues. The CDR3 protein is CASSSGPGANVLTF. The CDR3 DNA sequence: TGCGCCAGCAGCTCAGGGCCTGGGGCCAACGTCCTGACTTTC.

This chain links TRBV2 with TRBJ2-1, with TRBD2 matching over 10 bases. The CDR3 has 15 amino acids. From germline, CDR1 is SNHLY and CDR2 FYNNEI. V gave up 3 bases and J gave up 7 bases; unmatched junction bases: 6. CDR3 sequence: CASSDSSGRGNEQFF. The DNA for the CDR3 is TGTGCCAGCAGTGATTCTAGCGGGAGAGGGAATGAGCAGTTCTTC.

V and J are TRBV7-2 and TRBJ2-7; D might be TRBD2 (6 bases). Germline V gives CDR1 SGHTA, CDR2 FQGNSA. Trimming pared 1 base from V and 3 bases from J, leaving 13 bases between. The CDR3 extends over 15 amino acids. CDR3 nucleotides: TGTGCCAGCAGCTTAGGGGACTTAGCTAGCTACGAGCAGTACTTC. This codes for CASSLGDLASYEQYF.